This T cell receptor (beta chain) originates from a study of blood T cells in healthy people across ages. Germline CDR1 SGHRS, CDR2 YFSETQ. The CDR3 spans 15 residues. A sample-barcoded 5' primer and a J-beta primer mix were used in a second PCR of roughly 7 to 11 cycles. Through a template-switch adaptor with 12 random nucleotides, each cDNA molecule received a tag. Each CDR3 protein gets one entry after TCRdb re-called the 5' RACE reads with MiXCR. The table records 1 million or so distinct CDR3 sequences, under 30% of them present only once. These data were also reused for a study on T cells of mothers and their children. As that study records: Each child contributed 3.1 million or so TCR beta CDR3 reads, while each mother contributed over 9 million.

Sequenced sample: blood. This TCR was sampled from a girl aged 2-10 years in good health. The chain uses TRBV5-1 and TRBJ2-1; possibly TRBD1 or TRBD2 for D (5 bases each). The J call may be wrong; the DNA end is better matched by TRBJ2-7. The CDR3 nucleotides read TGCGCCAGCAGCACCGGGACGGGGTTAGGGTACGAGCAGTACTTC. Encoded protein: CASSTGTGLGYEQYF.